These 4 T cell receptor beta chains originate from one sample sequenced in a study of molecular identifiers for immune sequencing clone quantification. TCRdb used MiXCR to reprocess the PCR reads, holding one entry per CDR3 protein. The table lists over 300,000 distinct CDR3 sequences, about a quarter of them singletons, with 0.65% to 0.75% in the top ten. Sequenced sample: naive CD8+ T cells from blood, with Jurkat cell RNA spiked in. Subset meaning: FACS-sorted CD8+CD4-CCR7+CD45RA+ naive T cells. The receptors were sampled from a human donor in good health. Some libraries in this study had Jurkat cell RNA spiked in.

The chain has TRBV27 and TRBJ2-2; D is possibly TRBD2 (6 bases). Looked up from germline, CDR1 is MNHEY and CDR2 is SMNVEV (reference sequence). V gave up 3 bases and J gave up 1 base, with 9 bases separating them. The CDR3 is 15 residues long. The CDR3 region is CASSFQGGNTGELFF. DNA of the CDR3: TGTGCCAGCAGTTTTCAGGGAGGGAACACCGGGGAGCTGTTTTTT.

This clonotype came up many times. V and J are TRBV14 and TRBJ1-2; D uncertain. The V gene's germline CDR1 is SGHDN and CDR2 FVKESK. Trimming took off 1 base at V and 2 bases at J, with 5 bases between the two ends. The CDR3 is 13 residues long. The DNA for the CDR3 is TGTGCCAGCAGCCAAGTCGGCAACTATGGCTACACCTTC. It translates to CASSQVGNYGYTF. Based on the CDR3 plus reference TRBV14 and TRBJ1-2, the full variable domain is EAGVTQFPSHSVIEKGQTVTLRCDPISGHDNLYWYRRVMGKEIKFLLHFVKESKQDESGMPNNRFLAERTGGTYSTLKVQPAELEDSGVYFCASSQVGNYGYTFGSGTRLTVV.

For this clonotype: A read error may be the cause here, since a much bigger clone is one base away. The chain carries TRBV13 and TRBJ1-4, with D perhaps TRBD1 (5 bases). With 5 bases removed from V and 0 bases from J, the gap between germline ends came to 13 bases. Germline CDR1 PRHDT, CDR2 FYEKMQ (reference sequence). This CDR3 comprises 16 residues. CDR3 nucleotide sequence: TGTGCCAGCAGCATCCCGACAGCTCCAACTAATGAAAAACTGTTTTTT. This encodes CASSIPTAPTNEKLFF.

CDR3 sequence: CAWSVRLAGAYNEQFF. CDR3 nucleotides: TGTGCCTGGAGTGTACGACTAGCGGGAGCCTACAATGAGCAGTTCTTC. V gene TRBV30 combines with J gene TRBJ2-1, with TRBD2 matching 12 bases. The germline gives CDR1 GTSNPN, CDR2 SVGIG (reference sequence). The junction had 2 bases not matched to a gene; V was cut back by 0 bases and J by 2 bases. The CDR3 runs to 16 residues.